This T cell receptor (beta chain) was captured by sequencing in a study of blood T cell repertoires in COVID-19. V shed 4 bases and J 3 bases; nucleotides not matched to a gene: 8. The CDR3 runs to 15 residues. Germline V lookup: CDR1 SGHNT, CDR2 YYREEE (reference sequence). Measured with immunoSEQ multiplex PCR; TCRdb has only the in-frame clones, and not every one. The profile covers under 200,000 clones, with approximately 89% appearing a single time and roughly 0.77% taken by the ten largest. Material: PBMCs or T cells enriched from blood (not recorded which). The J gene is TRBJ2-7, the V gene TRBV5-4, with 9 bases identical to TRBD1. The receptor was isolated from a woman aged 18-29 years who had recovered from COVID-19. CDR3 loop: CASSQTGQGYYEQYF. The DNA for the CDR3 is TGTGCCAGCAGCCAAACGGGACAGGGCTACTACGAGCAGTACTTC.